These 32 T cell receptor beta chains came from one sample sequenced in a study of monozygotic twins with inflammatory bowel disease (dated by TCRdb to between 2018 and 2020). Libraries were made using 5' RACE. The sequencer was an Illumina HiSeq 2500. Reads reprocessed by TCRdb are summarized as one entry per CDR3 protein sequence, and DNA is absent. The sample table includes 300,000 to 400,000 distinct CDR3 sequences. Jointly, the top ten make up 2% to 3% of the sample. Sequenced: blood. The source of these receptors is a human donor with ulcerative colitis or Crohn's disease, or a healthy co-twin of an affected twin (not recorded which).

The chain couples TRBV12-3 or TRBV12-4 to TRBJ2-3. This CDR3 region has 14 residues. Here the CDR3 reads CASSFLSATDTQYF.

J is TRBJ1-1 and V is TRBV7-3. This CDR3 has 13 amino acids. Germline assignment: CDR1 SGHTA and CDR2 FQGTGA. CDR3 in amino acids: CVSSLGSNTEAFF.

This sequence joins TRBV3-1 and TRBJ2-5; the D gene TCRdb calls, TRBD1, cannot be checked with no DNA. Germline V gene sequence: CDR1 LGHDT, CDR2 YNNKEL (reference sequence). CDR3 length equals 16 residues. This CDR3 is CASSQVMDSVGETQYF.

The rearrangement links TRBV5-4 to TRBJ2-3; the D call of TRBD1 rests on TCRdb alone, since no DNA is present to check it. The CDR3 runs to 16 residues. CDR1 SGHNT and CDR2 YYREEE come from the germline V gene (reference sequence). The CDR3 loop is CASSLPVQGSTDTQYF.

The chain carries TRBV20-1 and TRBJ2-5; as DNA is missing, the TRBD1 call by TCRdb cannot be tested. This CDR3 has 13 amino acids. Germline V CDR1 and CDR2: DFQATT, SNEGSKA (reference sequence). The chain's CDR3 is CSARDLTGETQYF.

The J gene is TRBJ1-2, the V gene TRBV18; no DNA is available, so the TRBD1 call from TCRdb remains unchecked. Germline values: CDR1 KGHSH, CDR2 LQKENI. The CDR3 extends over 17 amino acids. This CDR3 reads CASSPRQGAIQNYGYTF.

J is TRBJ2-2 and V is TRBV4-2; as DNA is missing, the TRBD1 call by TCRdb cannot be tested. Germline V gives CDR1 LGHNA, CDR2 YNFKEQ. This CDR3 is 16 amino acids long. The CDR3: CASRRTGGSNTGELFF.

The rearrangement joins TRBV29-1 to TRBJ2-2; the TCRdb D gene call, TRBD2, has no DNA to confirm it. The CDR3 is 14 residues long. CDR1 is SQVTM, CDR2 ANQGSEA, per germline. CDR3 sequence reads: CSVIPDWNTGELFF.

The rearrangement uses TRBV5-1 and TRBJ1-6; absent DNA, TCRdb's TRBD1 call cannot be checked. Germline loops: CDR1 SGHRS, CDR2 YFSETQ. This CDR3 has 14 residues. This CDR3 reads CASAPGTHNSPLHF.

CDR3 residues: CASSIGLAGGDTQYF. The chain is built from TRBV19 and TRBJ2-3; the D gene TCRdb calls, TRBD2, cannot be checked with no DNA. Germline CDR1 and CDR2: LNHDA and SQIVND (reference sequence). The CDR3 consists of 15 residues. The entire variable domain, with the rest obtained from reference TRBV19 and TRBJ2-3, is as follows: DGGITQSPKYLFRKEGQNVTLSCEQNLNHDAMYWYRQDPGQGLRLIYYSQIVNDFQKGDIAEGYSVSREKKESFPLTVTSAQKNPTAFYLCASSIGLAGGDTQYFGPGTRLTVL.

The chain combines TRBV5-1 with TRBJ1-1; TCRdb gives TRBD1 as the D gene, but with no DNA this cannot be confirmed. Germline CDR1 is SGHRS and CDR2 is YFSETQ. The CDR3 runs to 16 residues. Here the CDR3 reads CASSPGHVQVFTEAFF.

The chain employs TRBV4-1 and TRBJ2-1. CDR1 is MGHRA, CDR2 YSYEKL, per germline. The CDR3 has 15 residues. The chain's CDR3 is CASSQESKTYNEQFF.

The chain uses TRBV7-8 and TRBJ1-5; TCRdb calls TRBD1, which cannot be checked without DNA. The CDR3 loop spans 16 amino acids. The germline CDR1 and CDR2 sequences are SGHVS and FQNEAQ. The CDR3 region is CASSSEDRLPNQPQHF.

The J gene is TRBJ2-2, the V gene TRBV4-1; TCRdb selects TRBD1, and the lack of DNA leaves this call unchecked. CDR3 length: 17 residues. Germline values: CDR1 MGHRA, CDR2 YSYEKL. This CDR3 reads CASSQAGQGANTGELFF.

The rearrangement links TRBV6-5 to TRBJ2-7; there is no DNA to check the TCRdb D call of TRBD2. The CDR3 is 13 residues long. The germline V gene encodes CDR1 MNHEY and CDR2 SVGAGI. CDR3: CASSSHWGVEQYF.

The rearrangement links TRBV5-1 to TRBJ2-3; TCRdb outputs TRBD2, but without DNA this stays unchecked. The CDR3 is 18 residues long. CDR1 SGHRS and CDR2 YFSETQ come from the germline V gene. CDR3 sequence: CASSWDFTSGNREDTQYF.

This CDR3 reads CASMRGGKGTDTQYF. This chain uses TRBV6-1 with TRBJ2-3; TCRdb outputs TRBD2, but without DNA this stays unchecked. The germline gives CDR1 MNHNS, CDR2 SASEGT. The CDR3 sequence is 15 residues long.

The genes are TRBV27 and TRBJ2-1. The CDR3 extends over 15 amino acids. Germline V gene data show CDR1 as MNHEY and CDR2 as SMNVEV (reference sequence). The CDR3 loop is CASSWLQGSYNEQFF.

The chain employs TRBV18 and TRBJ2-1. The CDR3 runs 13 residues. The germline V gene encodes CDR1 KGHSH and CDR2 LQKENI. This chain's CDR3 is CASSTDRDGEQFF. Full variable domain (outside the CDR3, taken from reference TRBV18 and TRBJ2-1): NAGVMQNPRHLVRRRGQEARLRCSPMKGHSHVYWYRQLPEEGLKFMVYLQKENIIDESGMPKERFSAEFPKEGPSILRIQQVVRGDSAAYFCASSTDRDGEQFFGPGTRLTVL.

The rearrangement links TRBV20-1 to TRBJ2-5; the TRBD1 assignment by TCRdb is unverifiable without DNA. Germline V gives CDR1 DFQATT, CDR2 SNEGSKA (reference sequence). The CDR3 loop spans 13 amino acids. CDR3 sequence: CSAPNGLGRTQYF.

This chain uses TRBV10-3 with TRBJ2-3; TCRdb reports TRBD2, a call that lacks DNA to check it against. The CDR3 runs 15 residues. Germline V lookup: CDR1 ENHRY, CDR2 SYGVKD. CDR3 protein: CAISTSGGNTDTQYF.

The J gene is TRBJ2-3, the V gene TRBV9; TCRdb's assignment of TRBD1 cannot be checked, as there is no DNA. Germline assignment: CDR1 SGDLS and CDR2 YYNGEE. This CDR3 has 15 residues. The CDR3 sequence: CASSETGALTDTQYF.

The chain links TRBV7-2 to TRBJ2-7; TCRdb gives TRBD2 as the D gene, but with no DNA this cannot be confirmed. The CDR3 has 16 amino acids. Germline CDR1 is SGHTA and CDR2 is FQGNSA. CDR3 amino acids: CASSLTTSGGIYEQYF. Full variable domain (outside the CDR3, taken from reference TRBV7-2 and TRBJ2-7): GAGVSQSPSNKVTEKGKDVELRCDPISGHTALYWYRQSLGQGLEFLIYFQGNSAPDKSGLPSDRFSAERTGGSVSTLTIQRTQQEDSAVYLCASSLTTSGGIYEQYFGPGTRLTVT.

The CDR3 reads CASSPPSRGQQKLFF. The chain has TRBV3-1 and TRBJ1-4; TCRdb selects TRBD1, and the lack of DNA leaves this call unchecked. Germline V lookup: CDR1 LGHDT, CDR2 YNNKEL (reference sequence). CDR3 length equals 15 residues.

V is TRBV12-3 or TRBV12-4 and J is TRBJ2-3; with no DNA, the TCRdb D assignment of TRBD2 cannot be verified. The CDR3 contains 14 residues. This CDR3 reads CASSRGTPPDTQYF.

The rearrangement links TRBV7-9 to TRBJ1-2; checking the TCRdb D call of TRBD1 is not possible without DNA. The germline gives CDR1 SEHNR, CDR2 FQNEAQ (reference sequence). The CDR3 runs to 15 residues. The CDR3 sequence is CASSLVQGSGYGYTF.

V is TRBV7-2 and J is TRBJ2-7; TCRdb picks TRBD1, but there is no DNA to check that call. The germline gives CDR1 SGHTA, CDR2 FQGNSA. This CDR3 has 14 residues. The CDR3 loop is CASSQGGGRYEQYF.

The genes are TRBV24-1 and TRBJ2-5; TCRdb reports TRBD1, a call that lacks DNA to check it against. Germline CDR1 KGHDR, CDR2 SFDVKD. The CDR3 contains 17 residues. This CDR3 is CATSEPGTDSIQETQYF.

The chain has TRBV4-1 and TRBJ1-5; with no DNA, the TCRdb D assignment of TRBD1 cannot be verified. Germline V gene data show CDR1 as MGHRA and CDR2 as YSYEKL. This CDR3 has 16 residues. The CDR3 sequence is CASSQDSGGYNQPQHF.

This chain connects TRBV12-5 to TRBJ1-1. The length of the CDR3 is 12 residues. The germline CDR1 and CDR2 sequences are LGHNT and FRNRAP. The CDR3 loop reads CASSVQNTEAFF.

This chain joins TRBV5-1 and TRBJ2-3; no DNA is available, so the TRBD2 call from TCRdb remains unchecked. This CDR3 is built from 16 residues. In germline, CDR1 is SGHRS, CDR2 YFSETQ. This chain's CDR3 is CASNPRTSGGTDTQYF. The full variable domain, with the rest looked up from reference TRBV5-1 and TRBJ2-3, is KAGVTQTPRYLIKTRGQQVTLSCSPISGHRSVSWYQQTPGQGLQFLFEYFSETQRNKGNFPGRFSGRQFSNSRSEMNVSTLELGDSALYLCASNPRTSGGTDTQYFGPGTRLTVL.

The chain has TRBV11-2 and TRBJ2-6; TCRdb's D gene call, TRBD1, goes unchecked for lack of DNA. CDR3 length: 18 amino acids. Germline CDR1 reads SGHAT; CDR2 reads FQNNGV. CDR3: CASSLGPLGGAGANVLTF.